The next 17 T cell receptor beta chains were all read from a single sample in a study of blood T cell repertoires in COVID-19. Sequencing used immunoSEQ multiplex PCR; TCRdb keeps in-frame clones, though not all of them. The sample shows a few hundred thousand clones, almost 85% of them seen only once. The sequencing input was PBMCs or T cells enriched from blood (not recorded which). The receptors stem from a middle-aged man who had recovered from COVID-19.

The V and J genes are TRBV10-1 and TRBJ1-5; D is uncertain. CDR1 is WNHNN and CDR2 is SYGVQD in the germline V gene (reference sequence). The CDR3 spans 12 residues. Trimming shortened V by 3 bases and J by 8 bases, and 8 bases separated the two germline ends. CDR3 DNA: TGCGCCAGCAGTGATAGCGAAGAGCCCCAGCATTTT. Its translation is CASSDSEEPQHF.

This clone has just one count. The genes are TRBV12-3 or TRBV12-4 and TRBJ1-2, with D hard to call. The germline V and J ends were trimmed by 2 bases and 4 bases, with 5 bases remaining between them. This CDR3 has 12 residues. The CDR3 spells CASSLRGYGYTF. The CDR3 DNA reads TGTGCCAGCAGTTTACGGGGCTATGGCTACACCTTC.

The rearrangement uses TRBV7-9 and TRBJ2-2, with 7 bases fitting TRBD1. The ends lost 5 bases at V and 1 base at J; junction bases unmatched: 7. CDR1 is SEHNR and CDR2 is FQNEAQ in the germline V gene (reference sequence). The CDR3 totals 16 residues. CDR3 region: CASSRRGGLNTGELFF. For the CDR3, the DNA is TGTGCCAGCAGCAGGCGAGGGGGCCTGAACACCGGGGAGCTGTTTTTT.

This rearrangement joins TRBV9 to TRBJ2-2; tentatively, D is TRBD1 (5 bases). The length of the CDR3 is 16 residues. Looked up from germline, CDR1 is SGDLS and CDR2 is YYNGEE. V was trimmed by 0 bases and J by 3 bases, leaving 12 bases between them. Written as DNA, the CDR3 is TGTGCCAGCAGCGTAGTAGTGGGGCGATACACCGGGGAGCTGTTTTTT. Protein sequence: CASSVVVGRYTGELFF.

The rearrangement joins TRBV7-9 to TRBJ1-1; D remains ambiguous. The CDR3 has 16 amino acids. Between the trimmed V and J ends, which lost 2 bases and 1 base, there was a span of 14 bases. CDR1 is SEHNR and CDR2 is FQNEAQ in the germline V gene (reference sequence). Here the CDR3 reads CASSLRSGRGNTEAFF. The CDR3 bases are TGTGCCAGCAGCTTAAGATCTGGGAGAGGGAACACTGAAGCTTTCTTT.

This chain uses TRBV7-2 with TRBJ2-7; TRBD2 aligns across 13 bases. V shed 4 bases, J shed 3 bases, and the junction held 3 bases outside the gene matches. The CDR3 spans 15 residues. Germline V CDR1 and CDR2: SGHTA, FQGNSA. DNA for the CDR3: TGTGCCAGCAGCTCCGGACTAGCGGGAGTCTACGAGCAGTACTTC. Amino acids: CASSSGLAGVYEQYF. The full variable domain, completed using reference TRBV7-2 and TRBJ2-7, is GAGVSQSPSNKVTEKGKDVELRCDPISGHTALYWYRQSLGQGLEFLIYFQGNSAPDKSGLPSDRFSAERTGGSVSTLTIQRTQQEDSAVYLCASSSGLAGVYEQYFGPGTRLTVT.

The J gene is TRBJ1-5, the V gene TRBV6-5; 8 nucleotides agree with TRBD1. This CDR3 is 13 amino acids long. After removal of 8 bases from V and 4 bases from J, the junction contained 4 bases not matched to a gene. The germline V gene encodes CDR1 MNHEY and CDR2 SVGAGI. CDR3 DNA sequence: TGTGCCAGCGGGGGACAGGTTAATCAGCCCCAGCATTTT. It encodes CASGGQVNQPQHF.

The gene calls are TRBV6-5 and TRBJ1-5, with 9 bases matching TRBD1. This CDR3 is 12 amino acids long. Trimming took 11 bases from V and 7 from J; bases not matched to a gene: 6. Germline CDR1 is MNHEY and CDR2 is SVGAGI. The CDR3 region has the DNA TGTGCCGGCACGACAGGGGGGCAGCCCCAGCATTTT. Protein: CAGTTGGQPQHF.

Here the CDR3 DNA reads TGTGCCAGCAGCCACGCCCGGGACACAAAGAACTATGGCTACACCTTC. It encodes CASSHARDTKNYGYTF. The V and J genes are TRBV3-1 (or the pseudogene TRBV3-2) and TRBJ1-2; a weak D match, TRBD1 (6 bases). Germline V gene data show CDR1 as LGHDT and CDR2 as YNNKEL (reference sequence). The CDR3 contains 16 residues. V lost 3 bases and J lost 2, with 16 bases in between.

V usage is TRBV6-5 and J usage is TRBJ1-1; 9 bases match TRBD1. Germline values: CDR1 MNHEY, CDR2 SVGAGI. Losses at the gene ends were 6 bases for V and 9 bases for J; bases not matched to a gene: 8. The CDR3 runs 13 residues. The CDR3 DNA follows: TGTGCCAGCAGATACCCCGGGACAGGGAAAGCTTTCTTT. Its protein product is CASRYPGTGKAFF.

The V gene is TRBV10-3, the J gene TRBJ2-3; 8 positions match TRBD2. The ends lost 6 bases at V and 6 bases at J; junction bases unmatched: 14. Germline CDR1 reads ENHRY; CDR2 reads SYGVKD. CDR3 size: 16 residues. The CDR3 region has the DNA TGTGCCATCAGACCGGGACTAGGGGAAGGGCTCGATACGCAGTATTTT. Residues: CAIRPGLGEGLDTQYF.

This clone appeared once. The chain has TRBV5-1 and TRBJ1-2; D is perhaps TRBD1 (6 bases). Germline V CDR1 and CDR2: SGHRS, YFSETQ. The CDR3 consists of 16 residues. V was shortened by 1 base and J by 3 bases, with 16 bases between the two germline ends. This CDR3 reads CASSLTGSSGDYGYTF. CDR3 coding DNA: TGCGCCAGCAGCTTGACAGGGAGTTCAGGAGACTATGGCTACACCTTC.

The CDR3 DNA reads TGTGCCAGCTCCGGGACAGTCCTCAATCAGCCCCAGCATTTT. This encodes CASSGTVLNQPQHF. This rearrangement joins TRBV2 to TRBJ1-5, with 7 bases aligning to TRBD1. This CDR3 is 14 amino acids long. CDR1 SNHLY and CDR2 FYNNEI come from the germline V gene. After removal of 8 bases from V and 3 bases from J, the junction contained 7 bases not matched to a gene.

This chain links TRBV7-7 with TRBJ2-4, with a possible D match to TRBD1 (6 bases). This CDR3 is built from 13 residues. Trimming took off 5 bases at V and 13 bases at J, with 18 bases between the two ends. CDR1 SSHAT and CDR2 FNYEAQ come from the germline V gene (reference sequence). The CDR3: CASSASRDTAQYF. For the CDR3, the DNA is TGTGCCAGCAGCGCCAGCCGGGACACGGCCCAGTACTTC.

The CDR3 region is CASSVGGGWGSPLHF. In nucleotides, the CDR3 is TGTGCCAGCAGCGTAGGGGGGGGCTGGGGTTCACCCCTCCACTTT. The genes are TRBV9 and TRBJ1-6, with D perhaps matching TRBD1 (6 bases). This CDR3 spans 15 amino acids. The germline V gene has CDR1 SGDLS and CDR2 YYNGEE. The V gene lost 0 bases and the J gene lost 9 bases, with 13 bases spanning the gap. The variable domain in full, completed from reference TRBV9 and TRBJ1-6, reads DSGVTQTPKHLITATGQRVTLRCSPRSGDLSVYWYQQSLDQGLQFLIQYYNGEERAKGNILERFSAQQFPDLHSELNLSSLELGDSALYFCASSVGGGWGSPLHFGNGTRLTVT.

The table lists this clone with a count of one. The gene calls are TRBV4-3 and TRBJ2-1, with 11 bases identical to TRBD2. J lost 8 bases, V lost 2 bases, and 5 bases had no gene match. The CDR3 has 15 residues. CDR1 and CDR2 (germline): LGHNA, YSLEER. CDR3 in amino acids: CASSQRLAGGHEQFF. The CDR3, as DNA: TGCGCCAGCAGCCAACGGCTAGCGGGGGGACATGAGCAGTTCTTC.

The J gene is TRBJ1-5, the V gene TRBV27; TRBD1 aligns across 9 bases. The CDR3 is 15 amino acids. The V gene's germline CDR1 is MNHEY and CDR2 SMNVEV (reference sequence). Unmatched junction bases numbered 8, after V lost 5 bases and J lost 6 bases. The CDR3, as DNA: TGTGCCAGCAGTGCCCGGGACAGGGCTGGTCAGCCCCAGCATTTT. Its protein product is CASSARDRAGQPQHF.